Detailed here is one TCR beta chain. Produced via immunoSEQ multiplex PCR; TCRdb's table is partial and in-frame only. The data contain around 49,000 clones, 95% of them singletons. This entry comes from a study of T cell changes during pregnancy in multiple sclerosis. Unmatched junction bases numbered 9, after V lost 8 bases and J lost 6 bases. In germline, CDR1 is PRHDT, CDR2 FYEKMQ (reference sequence). This CDR3 contains 15 residues. The clonotype originates from a female donor with multiple sclerosis, enrolled in a pregnancy study. The input for sequencing was CD8+ T cells from peripheral blood mononuclear cells, taken in the first trimester of pregnancy. The chain has TRBV13 and TRBJ2-1; 11 bases align to TRBD2. CDR3 coding DNA: TGTGCCAGCGTTACCGGGACTAGCGGTGGCAATGAGCAGTTCTTC. Translating gives CASVTGTSGGNEQFF.